This T cell receptor (beta chain) was sequenced for a study of early stage breast cancer tumors. At the level of the study: Most invasive tumors, twelve of 16, were ER+/PR+/HER2-. Overall study findings and caveats: Bulk DNA sequencing of unsorted cells missed chain pairing and markers.

With regard to this clone: The antigen remains undetermined.

Germline loops: CDR1 LGHNT, CDR2 FRNRAP. V was trimmed by 1 base and J by 1 base, leaving 16 bases between them. The CDR3 runs to 17 residues. The protocol was immunoSEQ multiplex PCR, while the TCRdb copy is restricted to in-frame clones and leaves out a portion. The sample carries over 25,000 clones, roughly 80% recorded once. Sequencing was carried out using blood. The receptor was isolated from a person between 55 and 70 years old with breast cancer. The chain employs TRBV12-5 and TRBJ1-2, with D possibly being TRBD1 (6 bases). CDR3 sequence: CASGLAGRTDHNYGYTF. The CDR3 DNA is TGTGCTAGTGGTTTGGCGGGGCGGACAGATCATAACTATGGCTACACCTTC. Using reference TRBV12-5 and TRBJ1-2 for the parts outside the CDR3, the full variable domain is DARVTQTPRHKVTEMGQEVTMRCQPILGHNTVFWYRQTMMQGLELLAYFRNRAPLDDSGMPKDRFSAEMPDATLATLKIQPSEPRDSAVYFCASGLAGRTDHNYGYTFGSGTRLTVV.